What follows describes a single TCR beta chain. Its antigen is undetermined. The CDR3 runs to 15 residues. Trimming pared 5 bases from V and 11 bases from J, leaving 22 bases between. Per the germline V gene, CDR1 is SGHTA and CDR2 is FQGNSA. With a J-beta primer mix and a sample-barcoded 5' primer, a second PCR ran 7 to 11 cycles. One entry per CDR3 protein results from TCRdb running MiXCR on the 5' RACE reads. The table lists about 2 million distinct CDR3 sequences, roughly 52% of them singletons. The data derive from a study of blood T cells in healthy people across ages. Points from the study as a whole: Significant beta diversity loss was already apparent by age about 39, declining roughly linearly.

The chain couples TRBV7-2 to TRBJ1-5; unclear D gene. This clonotype was obtained from a woman in her 40s in good health. The sample consisted of blood. DNA for the CDR3: TGTGCCAGCAGCCCCCGGGTCTCAAAAAACCCAGCCCAGCATTTT. This translates into CASSPRVSKNPAQHF.